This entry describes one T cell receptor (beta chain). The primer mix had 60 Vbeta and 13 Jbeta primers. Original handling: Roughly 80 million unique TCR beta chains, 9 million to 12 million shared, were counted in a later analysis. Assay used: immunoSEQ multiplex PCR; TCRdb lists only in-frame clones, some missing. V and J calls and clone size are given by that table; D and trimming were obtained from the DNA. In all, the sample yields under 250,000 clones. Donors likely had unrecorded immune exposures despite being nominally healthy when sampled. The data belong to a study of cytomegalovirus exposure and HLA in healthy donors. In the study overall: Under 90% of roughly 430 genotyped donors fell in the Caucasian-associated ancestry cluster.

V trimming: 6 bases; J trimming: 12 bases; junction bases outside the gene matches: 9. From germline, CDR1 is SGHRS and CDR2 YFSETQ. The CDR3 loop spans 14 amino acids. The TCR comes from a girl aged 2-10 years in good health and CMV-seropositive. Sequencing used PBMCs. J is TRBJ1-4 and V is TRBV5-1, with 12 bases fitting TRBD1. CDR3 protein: CASTPGTGGLELFF. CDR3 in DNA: TGCGCCAGCACCCCGGGGACAGGGGGCCTAGAACTGTTTTTT.